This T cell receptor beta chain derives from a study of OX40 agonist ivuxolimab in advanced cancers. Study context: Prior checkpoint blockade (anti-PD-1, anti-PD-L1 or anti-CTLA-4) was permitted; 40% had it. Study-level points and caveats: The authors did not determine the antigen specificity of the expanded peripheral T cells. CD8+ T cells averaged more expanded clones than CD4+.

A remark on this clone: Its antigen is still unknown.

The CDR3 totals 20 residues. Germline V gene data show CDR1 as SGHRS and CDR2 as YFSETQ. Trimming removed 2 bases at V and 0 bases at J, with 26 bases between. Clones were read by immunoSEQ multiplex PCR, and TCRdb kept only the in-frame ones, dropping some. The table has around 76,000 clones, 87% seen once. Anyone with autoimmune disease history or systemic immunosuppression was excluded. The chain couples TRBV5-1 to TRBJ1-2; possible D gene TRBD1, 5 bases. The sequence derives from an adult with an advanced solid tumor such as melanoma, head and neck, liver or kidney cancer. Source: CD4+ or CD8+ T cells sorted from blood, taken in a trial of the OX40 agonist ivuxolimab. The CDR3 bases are TGCGCCAGCAGCTTAGGAACTCCTACCCGAGGACACTCAGCTAACTATGGCTACACCTTC. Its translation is CASSLGTPTRGHSANYGYTF.